One and the same sample provided the 13 T cell receptor beta chains below, sequenced in a study of regulatory T cells in long-lasting Graves disease. Time point indicated: newly diagnosed GD, antithyroid drugs for less than 3 months. PBMC RNA served as the TCR library source. Both iRepertoire HTBI primers and Arm-PCR of CDR3 regions were used to build the TCR beta libraries. TCRdb reprocessed the multiplex PCR reads via MiXCR and lists one record per CDR3 protein. The profile covers about 560,000 distinct CDR3 sequences, with 15% to 20% appearing a single time and more than 10% taken by the ten largest. The sample was also linked to a second study, of T cells in Graves' hyperthyroidism and ophthalmopathy.

The sample in question was peripheral blood mononuclear cells (PBMCs), obtained at new diagnosis, from a patient treated with antithyroid drugs. The receptors were sampled from a young man with Graves disease.

This clonotype was seen a few times. This chain connects TRBV20-1 to TRBJ2-2; D is possibly TRBD1 or TRBD2 (5 bases each). Germline assignment: CDR1 DFQATT and CDR2 SNEGSKA (reference sequence). With 2 bases removed from V and 7 bases from J, the gap between germline ends came to 17 bases. The CDR3 loop spans 15 amino acids. Here the CDR3 DNA reads TGCAGTGCTAGACCGGGGCAGGGACCTGTCGGGGAGCTGTTTTTT. Protein product: CSARPGQGPVGELFF.

The V call is TRBV5-1, the J call TRBJ1-2; D is unclear. This CDR3 has 13 amino acids. Trimming removed 1 base at V and 5 bases at J, with 9 bases between. Per the germline V gene, CDR1 is SGHRS and CDR2 is YFSETQ. The CDR3 is CASSLFQEYGYTF. As DNA, the CDR3 is TGCGCCAGCAGCTTGTTTCAGGAGTATGGCTACACCTTC.

This rearrangement joins TRBV11-3 to TRBJ1-2, with D unclear. Between the trimmed V and J ends, which lost 3 bases and 6 bases, there was a span of 8 bases. CDR1 and CDR2 (germline): SGHNT, YENEEA. This CDR3 is built from 12 residues. In DNA, the CDR3 is TGTGCCAGCAGCTTGCAGGTCGATGGCTACACCTTC. It codes for CASSLQVDGYTF.

V is TRBV29-1 and J is TRBJ2-7; D gene ambiguous. CDR3 length: 13 residues. The germline V gene has CDR1 SQVTM and CDR2 ANQGSEA. The ends were cut back, 3 bases at V and 0 bases at J, with 9 bases in the middle. CDR3: CSVDGRSSYEQYF. The CDR3 region has the DNA TGCAGCGTTGACGGTAGGAGCTCCTACGAGCAGTACTTC.

The V and J genes are TRBV2 and TRBJ1-4, with D maybe TRBD1 (5 bases). Deletions cut 5 bases from V and 0 bases from J, with 13 bases between. Looked up from germline, CDR1 is SNHLY and CDR2 is FYNNEI. CDR3 length equals 16 residues. CDR3 DNA sequence: TGTGCCAGCAGTTTAACAGGACACCCAACTAATGAAAAACTGTTTTTT. This translates into CASSLTGHPTNEKLFF.

This rearrangement joins TRBV4-1 to TRBJ1-1, with D unresolved. V gave up 4 bases and J gave up 4 bases, with 13 bases separating them. CDR1 and CDR2 from the germline V gene are MGHRA and YSYEKL. The CDR3 contains 14 residues. The CDR3 region has the DNA TGCGCCAGCAGCCTCCCCTTCCCGGGCACTGAAGCTTTCTTT. This encodes CASSLPFPGTEAFF.

The sample holds a few counts of this clonotype. This rearrangement joins TRBV12-3 or TRBV12-4 to TRBJ2-1; D is unresolved. The CDR3 runs to 15 residues. V lost 2 bases to trimming and J lost 0 bases, with 8 bases between them. For the CDR3, the DNA is TGTGCCAGCAGTTTACTCCTACGCTCCTACAATGAGCAGTTCTTC. The encoded protein is CASSLLLRSYNEQFF.

This clonotype has more than one count but fewer than ten. This rearrangement joins TRBV6-1 to TRBJ2-7; TRBD1 matches at 9 bases. V lost 9 bases and J lost 2; bases outside the gene matches: 5. Germline CDR1 is MNHNS and CDR2 is SASEGT. There are 13 residues in the CDR3. CDR3 sequence reads: CASPGQGTYEQYF. CDR3 sequence (DNA): TGTGCCAGTCCGGGACAGGGCACCTACGAGCAGTACTTC.

This clonotype was detected ten times or more. The J gene is TRBJ2-7, the V gene TRBV20-1; D is uncertain. CDR1 is DFQATT and CDR2 is SNEGSKA in the germline V gene (reference sequence). The V gene lost 0 bases and the J gene lost 5 bases, with 5 bases spanning the gap. There are 11 residues in the CDR3. This chain's CDR3 is CSARDPNEQYF. In nucleotides, the CDR3 is TGCAGTGCTAGAGATCCCAACGAGCAGTACTTC.

The table lists this clonotype with many counts. The chain carries TRBV6-1 and TRBJ2-3, with D possibly matching TRBD1 (6 bases). Deletions cut 6 bases from V and 8 bases from J, with 27 bases between. Germline V CDR1 and CDR2: MNHNS, SASEGT. This CDR3 region has 17 residues. The CDR3 spells CASRRSSGQTHSSTQYF. The CDR3 DNA sequence: TGTGCCAGCAGGCGCAGCTCCGGACAGACTCACTCCTCTACGCAGTATTTT.

This chain joins TRBV5-6 and TRBJ2-2; 7 bases are shared with TRBD1. V shed 3 bases, J shed 6 bases, and the junction held 8 bases outside the gene matches. This CDR3 has 15 amino acids. CDR1 and CDR2 from the germline V gene are SGHDT and YYEEEE. This chain's CDR3 is CASSSRGLGAGELFF. CDR3 DNA: TGTGCCAGCAGCTCCAGGGGGTTAGGCGCCGGGGAGCTGTTTTTT.

V gene TRBV24-1 combines with J gene TRBJ1-5; D is unresolved. CDR3 length: 13 residues. The germline gives CDR1 KGHDR, CDR2 SFDVKD. The ends were cut back, 5 bases at V and 4 bases at J, with 8 bases in the middle. The CDR3 loop reads CATSGPGNQPQHF. The CDR3 region has the DNA TGTGCCACCAGTGGGCCGGGGAATCAGCCCCAGCATTTT.

This clonotype was counted between two and nine times. J is TRBJ1-1 and V is TRBV29-1; no firm D call. V was shortened by 5 bases and J by 4 bases, with 17 bases between the two germline ends. Germline assignment: CDR1 SQVTM and CDR2 ANQGSEA. CDR3 length: 14 residues. CDR3 sequence (DNA): TGCAGCGTTCTAATGGGGATGGCGGGCACTGAAGCTTTCTTT. It encodes CSVLMGMAGTEAFF. Supplemented by reference TRBV29-1 and TRBJ1-1, the full variable domain reads SAVISQKPSRDICQRGTSLTIQCQVDSQVTMMFWYRQQPGQSLTLIATANQGSEATYESGFVIDKFPISRPNLTFSTLTVSNMSPEDSSIYLCSVLMGMAGTEAFFGQGTRLTVV.